The clone carrying this T cell receptor beta chain was counted a few times. The antigen remains undetermined. The sample's treatment: 10-day PBMC culture with coronavirus spike peptide pools or control peptides (ViraFEST assay). These data come from a study of vaccination and CD4 T cells after COVID-19. About the research overall: Researchers treated cells with overlapping spike peptides taken from SARS-CoV-2, HCoV-NL63, HCoV-OC43 and HCoV-229E.

The Oncomine TCR Beta short-read assay was applied to DNA of cultured CD4+ T cells. TCRdb fed the PCR reads into MiXCR, producing one record per CDR3 protein. The data contain over 13,000 distinct CDR3 sequences, roughly 51% of them singletons. CDR3 length: 12 amino acids. V lost 6 bases, J lost 2 bases, and 6 bases lay in between. What was sequenced was CD4+ T cells from blood, cultured in vitro. The source is a human donor who had recovered from COVID-19. The V and J genes are TRBV12-3 or TRBV12-4 and TRBJ2-3; the D is unclear. CDR3: CASRGFTDTQYF. CDR3 sequence (DNA): TGTGCCAGCAGGGGTTTCACAGATACGCAGTATTTT.